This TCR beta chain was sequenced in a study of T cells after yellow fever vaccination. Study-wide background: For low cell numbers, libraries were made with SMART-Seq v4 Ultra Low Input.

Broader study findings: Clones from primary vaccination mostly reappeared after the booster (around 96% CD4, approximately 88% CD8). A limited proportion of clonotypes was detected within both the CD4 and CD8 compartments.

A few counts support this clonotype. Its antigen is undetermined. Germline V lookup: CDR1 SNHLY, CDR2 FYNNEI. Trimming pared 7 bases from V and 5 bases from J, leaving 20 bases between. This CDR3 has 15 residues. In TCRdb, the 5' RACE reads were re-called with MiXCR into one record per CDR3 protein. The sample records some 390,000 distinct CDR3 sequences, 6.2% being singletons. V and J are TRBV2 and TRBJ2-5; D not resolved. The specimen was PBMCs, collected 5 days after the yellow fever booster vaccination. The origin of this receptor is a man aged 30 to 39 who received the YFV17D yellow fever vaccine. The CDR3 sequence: CASTWEGLDGETQYF. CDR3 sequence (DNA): TGTGCCAGCACTTGGGAAGGCTTGGACGGGGAGACCCAGTACTTC.